The sequence of this TCR beta chain was determined in a study of CD8+ T cells in alopecia areata. On the study more broadly: Treated patients were given 5 to 10 mg oral tofacitinib twice daily.

The germline V gene encodes CDR1 SGHTS and CDR2 YDEGEE. The CDR3 runs to 15 residues. With 0 bases clipped from V and 7 bases from J, the junction kept 7 bases outside the gene matches. As for this clone: Its target is unknown.

Regarding the study as a whole: Scalp clonality and expanded CD8+ clones among the top 100 fell significantly with tofacitinib. In scalp and blood during tofacitinib, many expanded lesional clones persisted.

As for treatment: oral pan-JAK inhibitor, 5-10 mg twice daily. Separation by sorting yielded CD4+ and CD8+ T cells from PBMCs. Investigators isolated RNA and reverse transcribed it into cDNA to act as the sequencing template. Profiled with immunoSEQ multiplex PCR; TCRdb holds only in-frame clones, not every one. The table has 120,000 to 150,000 clones, 82% seen once. The input for sequencing was CD8+ T cells sorted from blood, taken at week 4, from a patient treated with tofacitinib. The source of this sequence is a human donor with alopecia areata. This chain uses TRBV5-8 with TRBJ2-1, with TRBD1 identical over 7 bases. The DNA for the CDR3 is TGTGCCAGCAGCTTGGAACGGACGGGACAGAATGAGCAGTTCTTC. This codes for CASSLERTGQNEQFF.